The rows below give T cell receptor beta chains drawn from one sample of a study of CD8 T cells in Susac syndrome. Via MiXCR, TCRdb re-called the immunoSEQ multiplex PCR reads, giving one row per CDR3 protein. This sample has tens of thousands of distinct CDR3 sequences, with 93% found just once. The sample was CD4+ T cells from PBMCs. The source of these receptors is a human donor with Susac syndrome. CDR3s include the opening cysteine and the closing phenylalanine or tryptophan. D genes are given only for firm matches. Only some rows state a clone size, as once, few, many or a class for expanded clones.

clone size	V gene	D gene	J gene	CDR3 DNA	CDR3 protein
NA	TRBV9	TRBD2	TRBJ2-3	TGTGCCAGCAGCGCCGGGACTAGCGGGTACACAGATACGCAGTATTTT	CASSAGTSGYTDTQYF
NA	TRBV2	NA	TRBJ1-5	TGTGCCAGCAGTGGGCCGGTGAGCAATCAGCCCCAGCATTTT	CASSGPVSNQPQHF
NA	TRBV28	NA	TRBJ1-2	TGTGCCAGCAGTTTGGGGGGCGGCTATGGCTACACCTTC	CASSLGGGYGYTF
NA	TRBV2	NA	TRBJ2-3	TGTGCCAGCAGCCTGGTCCCCCTCAATGGAGATACGCAGTATTTT	CASSLVPLNGDTQYF
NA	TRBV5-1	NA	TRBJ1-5	TGCGCCAGCAGCTTGGGGGACCTCAATCAGCCCCAGCATTTT	CASSLGDLNQPQHF
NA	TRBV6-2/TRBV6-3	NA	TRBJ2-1	TGTGCCAGCACGTTCCGGCCCCTAATGGATGAGCAGTTCTTC	CASTFRPLMDEQFF
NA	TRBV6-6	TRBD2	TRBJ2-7	TGTGCCAGCAGATTACCGGCAGCGGGGGAGCAGTACTTC	CASRLPAAGEQYF
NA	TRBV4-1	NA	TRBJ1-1	TGCGCCAGCAGCCAAGTGAGTTTGCAAGGGGGGTATAACACTGAAGTTTTCTTT	CASSQVSLQGGYNTEVFF
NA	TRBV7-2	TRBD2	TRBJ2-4	TGTGCCAGCAGCTTAACCCTCGGACTAGCCGCCAAAAACATTCAGTACTTC	CASSLTLGLAAKNIQYF
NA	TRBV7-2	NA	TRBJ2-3	TGTGCCAGCAGCCCATACACAGATACGCAGTATTTT	CASSPYTDTQYF
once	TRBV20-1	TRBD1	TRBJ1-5	TGCAGTGCTAGACAGGGGGGGCGAGTGCATCAGCCCCAGCATTTT	CSARQGGRVHQPQHF
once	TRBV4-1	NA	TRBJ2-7	TGCGCCAGCAGCCAAGACAACCGTATTTTCTACGAGCAGTACTTC	CASSQDNRIFYEQYF
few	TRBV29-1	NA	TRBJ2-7	TGCAGCGCCCGTCTCTCGAACTCGGGGGACGAGCAGTACTTC	CSARLSNSGDEQYF
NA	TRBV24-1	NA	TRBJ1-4	TGTGCCACCAGTGACGCCGGGACTGCAACTAATGAAAAACTGTTTTTT	CATSDAGTATNEKLFF
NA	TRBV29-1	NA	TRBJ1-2	TGCAGCGTGAATTTTGGACAGCAGAAGAGTGGCTACACCTTC	CSVNFGQQKSGYTF
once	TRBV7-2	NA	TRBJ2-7	TGTGCCAGCAGCTTATGGGCAGGCTCCTACGAGCAGTACTTC	CASSLWAGSYEQYF
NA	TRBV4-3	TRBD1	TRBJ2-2	TGCGCCAGCAGCCAAGACCGGACAGGGGGTAACGGGGAGCTGTTTTTT	CASSQDRTGGNGELFF
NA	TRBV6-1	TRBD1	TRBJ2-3	TGTGCCAGCGGGCGGACAGGGGTCGGGAGCGATGGCACAGATACGCAGTATTTT	CASGRTGVGSDGTDTQYF
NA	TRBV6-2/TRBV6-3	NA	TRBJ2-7	TGTGCCAGCAGTAGCATAAGACACGTTTCCTACGAGCAGTACTTC	CASSSIRHVSYEQYF
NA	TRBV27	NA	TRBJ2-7	TGTGCCAGCAGACTTACAGGGAGGAGACTCTACGAGCAGTACTTC	CASRLTGRRLYEQYF
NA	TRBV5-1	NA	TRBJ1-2	TGCGCCAGCAGCTTAGCAGCTAACTATGGCTACACCTTC	CASSLAANYGYTF
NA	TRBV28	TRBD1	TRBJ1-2	TGTGCCAGCAGTGCACGGGACAGGGTGGTGGAGGGCTACACCTTC	CASSARDRVVEGYTF
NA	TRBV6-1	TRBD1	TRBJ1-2	TGTGCCAGCAGGCAGGGACAGGGGGCTGGCGATGGCTACACCTTC	CASRQGQGAGDGYTF
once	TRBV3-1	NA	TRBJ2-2	TGTGCCAGCAGCCAAGGCCCCGGGGAGCTGTTTTTT	CASSQGPGELFF
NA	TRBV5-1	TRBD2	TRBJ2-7	TGCGCCAGCAGCTTGAGGGCCTTGAGCGGGGGGACATCCTACGAGCAGTACTTC	CASSLRALSGGTSYEQYF
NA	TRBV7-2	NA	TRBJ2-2	TGTGCCAGCAGCTTAGCCTCGCTCTGGGGCCTGAACACCGGGGAGCTGTTTTTT	CASSLASLWGLNTGELFF
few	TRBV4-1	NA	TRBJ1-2	TGCGCCAGCAGCCAAGAGGTGTTAGCGGGGTACACCTTC	CASSQEVLAGYTF
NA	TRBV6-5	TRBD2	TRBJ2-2	TGTGCCAGCAGTTACTCGGGGACTAGCGGGGGAAGCACCGGGGAGCTGTTTTTT	CASSYSGTSGGSTGELFF
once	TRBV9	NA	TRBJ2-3	TGTGCCAGCAGCGTAGTGGCAGGGAGCACAGATACGCAGTATTTT	CASSVVAGSTDTQYF
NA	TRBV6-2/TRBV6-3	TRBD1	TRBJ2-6	TGTGCCAGCAGGAATACGGGGACAGGCCTTTCTGGGGCCAACGTCCTGACTTTC	CASRNTGTGLSGANVLTF
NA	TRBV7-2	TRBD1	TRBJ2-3	TGTGCCAGCAGCTCGGGGACAGTAACAGATACGCAGTATTTT	CASSSGTVTDTQYF
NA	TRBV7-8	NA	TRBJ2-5	TGTGCCAGCAGCCGGGGGAGATCGGAAGAGACCCAGTACTTC	CASSRGRSEETQYF
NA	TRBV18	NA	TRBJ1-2	TGTGCCAGCTCACCAATGGCAGGGGAAGGCTATGGCTACACCTTC	CASSPMAGEGYGYTF
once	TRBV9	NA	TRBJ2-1	TGTGCCAGCAGCGTAGGGCAGGACCTACAATATGAGCAGTTCTTC	CASSVGQDLQYEQFF
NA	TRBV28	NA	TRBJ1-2	TGTGCCAGCAGTTCGCCAGAGAAGTCTAACTATGGCTACACCTTC	CASSSPEKSNYGYTF
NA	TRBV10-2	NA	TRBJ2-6	TGCGCAAGCAGTGGATTTGACACTTCTAACAAAAGTCGGGCCAACGTCCTGACTTTC	CASSGFDTSNKSRANVLTF
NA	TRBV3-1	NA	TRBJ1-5	TGTGCCAGCAGCCAAGGAGGCCAGGTTAGCAATCAGCCCCAGCATTTT	CASSQGGQVSNQPQHF
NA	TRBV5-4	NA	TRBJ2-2	TGTGCCAGCAGCTTTATTTCCGGGGAGCTGTTTTTT	CASSFISGELFF
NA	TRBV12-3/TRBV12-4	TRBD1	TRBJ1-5	TGTGCCAGCAGTTGGGGATCCCTGGGACAGCGGGGTTTT	CASSWGSLGQRGF
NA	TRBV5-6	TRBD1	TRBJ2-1	TGTGCCAGCAGCTCCACAGGGGGCTCCTACAATGAGCAGTTCTTC	CASSSTGGSYNEQFF
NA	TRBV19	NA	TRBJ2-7	TGTGCCAGTAGCCGGGTAGGGCGAGGCGCCTACGAGCAGTACTTC	CASSRVGRGAYEQYF
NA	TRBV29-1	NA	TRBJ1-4	TGCAGCGTTGCCGTGGACCTTAATGAAAAACTGTTTTTT	CSVAVDLNEKLFF
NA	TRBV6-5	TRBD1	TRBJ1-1	TGTGCCAGCAGCCCGGACAGGGCAAGGAACACTGAAGCTTTCTTT	CASSPDRARNTEAFF
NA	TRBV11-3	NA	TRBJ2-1	TGTGCCAGCAGCTATATTGAGGGGCAGTTCTTC	CASSYIEGQFF
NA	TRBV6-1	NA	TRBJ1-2	TGTGCCAGCAGCCGAACGACCGAATCTGCTAACTATGGCTACACCTTC	CASSRTTESANYGYTF
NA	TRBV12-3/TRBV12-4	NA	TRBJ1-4	TGTGCCAGCAGTTGGGGTACAGGAAATGAAAAACTGTTTTTT	CASSWGTGNEKLFF
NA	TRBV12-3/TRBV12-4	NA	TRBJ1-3	TGTGCCAGCAGTTTAGGATCCGGAAACACCATATATTTT	CASSLGSGNTIYF
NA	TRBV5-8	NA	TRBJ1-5	TGTGCCAGCAGCTTCCATGGGGATAGTCAGCCCCAGCATTTT	CASSFHGDSQPQHF
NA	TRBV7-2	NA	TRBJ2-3	TGTGCCAGCAGCTTGAGCAGGGGATTCACAGATACGCAGTATTTT	CASSLSRGFTDTQYF
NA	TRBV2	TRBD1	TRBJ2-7	TGTGCCAGCAGTGAAGGAGAGGGGACAGGGGGCTACGAGCAGTACTTC	CASSEGEGTGGYEQYF
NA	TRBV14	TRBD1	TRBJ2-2	TGTGCCAGCAGCCAAAAGGCCCCGGGACAGGGGAACACCGGGGAGCTGTTTTTT	CASSQKAPGQGNTGELFF
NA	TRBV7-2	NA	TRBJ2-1	TGTGCCAGCAGCTCTATCCCCCTCAATGAGCAGTTCTTC	CASSSIPLNEQFF
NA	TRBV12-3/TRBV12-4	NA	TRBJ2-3	TGTGCCAGCAGCCTCTCGGGAAGGGCAGATACGCAGTATTTT	CASSLSGRADTQYF
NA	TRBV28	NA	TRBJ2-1	TGTGCCAGCACCGCCAGGGGGGCTCAATTCAATGAGCAGTTCTTC	CASTARGAQFNEQFF
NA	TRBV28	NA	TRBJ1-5	TGTGCCAGCAGTTTATTCGGGTTTAGAGGGGAGCGGCCCCAGCATTTT	CASSLFGFRGERPQHF